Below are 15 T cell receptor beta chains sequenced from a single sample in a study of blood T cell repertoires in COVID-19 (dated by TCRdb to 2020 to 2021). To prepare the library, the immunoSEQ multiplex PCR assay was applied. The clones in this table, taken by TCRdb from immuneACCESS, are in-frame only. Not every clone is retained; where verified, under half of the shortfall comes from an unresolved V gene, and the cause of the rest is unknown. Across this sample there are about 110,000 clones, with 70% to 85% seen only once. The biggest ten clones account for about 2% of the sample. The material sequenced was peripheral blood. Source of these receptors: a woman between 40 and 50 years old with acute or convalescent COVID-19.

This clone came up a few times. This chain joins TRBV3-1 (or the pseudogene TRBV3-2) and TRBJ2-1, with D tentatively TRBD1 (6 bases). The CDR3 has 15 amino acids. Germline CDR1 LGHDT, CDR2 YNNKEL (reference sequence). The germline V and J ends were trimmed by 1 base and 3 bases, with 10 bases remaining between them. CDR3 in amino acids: CASSQGTDSYNEQFF. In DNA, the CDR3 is TGTGCCAGCAGCCAAGGTACGGACAGCTACAATGAGCAGTTCTTC.

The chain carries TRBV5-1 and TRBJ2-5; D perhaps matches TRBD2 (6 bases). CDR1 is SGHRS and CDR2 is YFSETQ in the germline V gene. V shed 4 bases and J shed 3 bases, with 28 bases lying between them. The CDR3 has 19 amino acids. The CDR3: CASSPAEGGVGRRKETQYF. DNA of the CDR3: TGCGCCAGCAGCCCCGCAGAGGGAGGCGTGGGACGCAGGAAAGAGACCCAGTACTTC.

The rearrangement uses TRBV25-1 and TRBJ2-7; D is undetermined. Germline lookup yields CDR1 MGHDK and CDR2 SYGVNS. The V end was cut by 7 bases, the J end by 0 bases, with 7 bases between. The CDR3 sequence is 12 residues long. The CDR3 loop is CASTSNSYEQYF. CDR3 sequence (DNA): TGTGCCAGCACGTCTAACTCCTACGAGCAGTACTTC.

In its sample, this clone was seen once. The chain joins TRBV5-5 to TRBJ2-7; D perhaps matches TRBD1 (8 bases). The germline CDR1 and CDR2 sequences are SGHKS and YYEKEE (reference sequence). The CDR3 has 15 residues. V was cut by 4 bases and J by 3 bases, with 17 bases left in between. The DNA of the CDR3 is TGTGCCAGCAGCCCACTCGGGGGGACAGGCTACGAGCAGTACTTC. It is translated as CASSPLGGTGYEQYF.

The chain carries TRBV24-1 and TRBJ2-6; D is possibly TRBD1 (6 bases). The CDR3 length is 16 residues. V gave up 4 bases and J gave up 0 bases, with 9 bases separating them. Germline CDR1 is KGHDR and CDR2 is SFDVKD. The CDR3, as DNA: TGTGCCACCAGTGACCTGGACAGCTCTGGGGCCAACGTCCTGACTTTC. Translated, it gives CATSDLDSSGANVLTF.

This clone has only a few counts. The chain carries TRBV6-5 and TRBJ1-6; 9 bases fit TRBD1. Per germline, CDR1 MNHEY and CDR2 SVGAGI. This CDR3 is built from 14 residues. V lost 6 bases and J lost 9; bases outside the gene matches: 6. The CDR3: CASRGTGTVSPLHF. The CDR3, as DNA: TGTGCCAGCAGGGGGACAGGGACGGTTTCACCCCTCCACTTT.

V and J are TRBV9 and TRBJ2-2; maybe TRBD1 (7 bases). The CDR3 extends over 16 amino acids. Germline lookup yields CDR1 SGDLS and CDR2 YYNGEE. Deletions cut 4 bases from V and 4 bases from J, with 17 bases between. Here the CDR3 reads CASSLQGGAGTGELFF. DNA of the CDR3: TGTGCCAGCAGCCTGCAGGGGGGCGCGGGCACCGGGGAGCTGTTTTTT.

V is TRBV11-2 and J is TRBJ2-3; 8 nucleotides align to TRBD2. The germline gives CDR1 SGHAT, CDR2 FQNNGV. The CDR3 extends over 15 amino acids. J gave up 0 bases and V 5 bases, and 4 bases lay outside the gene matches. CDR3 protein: CASSNPGGSTDTQYF. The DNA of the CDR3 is TGTGCCAGCAGCAACCCGGGGGGGAGCACAGATACGCAGTATTTT.

DNA of the CDR3: TGCGCCAGCAGCTTGGCACAGGGGGCTGAAGCTTTCTTT. Its protein is CASSLAQGAEAFF. The V and J genes are TRBV5-1 and TRBJ1-1, with TRBD1 matching over 8 bases. Trimming removed 0 bases from V and 6 bases from J; junction bases left unmatched: 1. CDR3 length equals 13 residues. Germline CDR1 SGHRS, CDR2 YFSETQ.

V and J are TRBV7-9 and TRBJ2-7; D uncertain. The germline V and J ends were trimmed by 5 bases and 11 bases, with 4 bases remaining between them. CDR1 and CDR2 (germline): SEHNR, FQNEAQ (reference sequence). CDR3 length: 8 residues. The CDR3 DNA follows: TGTGCCAGCAGCCCCAAGTACTTC. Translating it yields CASSPKYF.

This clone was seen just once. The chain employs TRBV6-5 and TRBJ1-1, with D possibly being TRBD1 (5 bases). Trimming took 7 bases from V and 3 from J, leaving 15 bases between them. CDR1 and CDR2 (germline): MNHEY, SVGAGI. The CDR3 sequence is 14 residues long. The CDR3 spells CASTQGGVDTEAFF. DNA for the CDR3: TGTGCCAGCACCCAAGGAGGGGTCGACACTGAAGCTTTCTTT.

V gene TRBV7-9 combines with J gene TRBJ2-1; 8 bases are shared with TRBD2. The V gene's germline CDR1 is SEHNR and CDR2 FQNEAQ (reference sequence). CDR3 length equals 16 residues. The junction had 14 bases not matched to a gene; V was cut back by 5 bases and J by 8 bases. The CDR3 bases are TGTGCCAGCAGCCAGCCGGGACTAGTCTTTATAGATGAGCAGTTCTTC. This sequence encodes CASSQPGLVFIDEQFF.

CDR3: CASSQDLEDYQYF. CDR3 DNA sequence: TGTGCCAGCAGCCAAGATCTGGAGGATTACCAGTATTTT. The chain recombines TRBV4-2 with TRBJ2-3; D is possibly TRBD2 (5 bases). Looked up from germline, CDR1 is LGHNA and CDR2 is YNFKEQ. The germline V and J ends were trimmed by 0 bases and 12 bases, with 13 bases remaining between them. The CDR3 sequence is 13 residues long.

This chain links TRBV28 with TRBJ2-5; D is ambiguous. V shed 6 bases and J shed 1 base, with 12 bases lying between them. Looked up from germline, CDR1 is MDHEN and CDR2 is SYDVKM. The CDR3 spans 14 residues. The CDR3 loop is CASSLIDIQETQYF. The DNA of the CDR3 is TGTGCCAGCAGCCTCATAGACATCCAAGAGACCCAGTACTTC.

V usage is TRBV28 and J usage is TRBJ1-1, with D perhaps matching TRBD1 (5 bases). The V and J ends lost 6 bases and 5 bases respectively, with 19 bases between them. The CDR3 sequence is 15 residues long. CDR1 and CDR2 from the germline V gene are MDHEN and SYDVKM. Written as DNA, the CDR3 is TGTGCCAGCAGCCCTTTATCAGGGAGGACAACTGAAGCTTTCTTT. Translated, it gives CASSPLSGRTTEAFF. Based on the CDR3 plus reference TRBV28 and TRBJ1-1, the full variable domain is DVKVTQSSRYLVKRTGEKVFLECVQDMDHENMFWYRQDPGLGLRLIYFSYDVKMKEKGDIPEGYSVSREKKERFSLILESASTNQTSMYLCASSPLSGRTTEAFFGQGTRLTVV.